This TCR beta chain came from a study of cytomegalovirus exposure and HLA in healthy donors. V was cut by 0 bases and J by 1 base, with 10 bases left in between. The CDR3 runs 15 residues. Germline V gives CDR1 GTSNPN, CDR2 SVGIG (reference sequence). A multiplex PCR was run with 60 Vbeta primers and 13 Jbeta primers. Clones were sequenced by immunoSEQ multiplex PCR, and TCRdb holds only the in-frame ones, with some missing. The table lists around 130,000 clones, about three quarters of them singletons. The clonotype was recovered from a woman in her 40s in good health and CMV-seronegative. The sequencing sample was made of PBMCs. The V gene is TRBV30, the J gene TRBJ1-5, with D possibly TRBD1 on 6 matching bases. The DNA of the CDR3 is TGTGCCTGGAGTGTACGGACAGCCAGCAATCAGCCCCAGCATTTT. It encodes CAWSVRTASNQPQHF.